This record concerns one T cell receptor (beta chain) sequence. No cognate antigen has been identified for it. Base qualities are missing; no much larger clone stands one base away. Patients with autoimmune disease history or receiving systemic immunosuppression were excluded from the trial. Peripheral blood for TCR sequencing was drawn from every dose cohort at baseline, at cycle 4 day 1 and at cycle 7 day 1. Samples came from an open-label, multicenter, first-in-human phase I dose-escalation trial of ivuxolimab. Adults with locally advanced or metastatic melanoma, renal cell carcinoma, hepatocellular carcinoma or head and neck squamous cell carcinoma were enrolled in the trial. CD4+ and CD8+ T cells were sorted separately from peripheral blood before TCR sequencing. The data belong to a study of OX40 agonist ivuxolimab in advanced cancers. Study-level background: The costimulatory receptor OX40 (CD134) was targeted by ivuxolimab, a fully human IgG2 agonistic monoclonal antibody. Intravenous ivuxolimab was administered to patients every 2 weeks at six dose levels: 0.01, 0.1, 0.3, 1.5, 3 and 10 mg/kg. Among the roughly 50 dose-escalation patients, around 20 had hepatocellular carcinoma, roughly 15 melanoma, 9 renal cell carcinoma and 9 head and neck cancer. The dose-escalation cohort was around 84% male with a mean age of approximately 60 years, ranging from roughly 20 to 80. Prior anti-PD-1, anti-PD-L1 or anti-CTLA-4 therapy was permitted, and 40% of dose-escalation patients had received checkpoint inhibitors. Partial responses occurred in three dose-escalation patients, of whom one had hepatocellular carcinoma and two had cutaneous melanoma. Peripheral TCRbeta sequencing was intended to test whether TCR sequence diversity was altered and clonal T-cell expansion was caused by ivuxolimab. The paper covers the monotherapy dose-escalation part of the phase I ivuxolimab trial, which included N of about 50 patients. General conclusions and limits of the study: On average, CD8+ T cells showed more expanded clones than CD4+ T cells after ivuxolimab. In the 0.1-3.0 mg/kg groups, partial responders were among the patients with the lowest normalized peripheral clonal expansion, particularly in CD8+ T cells. Low levels of normalized T-cell clonal expansion were also seen in some patients who did not respond. At doses of 0.1 to 3.0 mg/kg, clonal expansion of both CD4+ and CD8+ T cells in blood was seen between baseline and week 6. Antigen specificity was not determined for the clonally expanded peripheral T cells.

For sequencing of the TCRbeta CDR3 region, genomic DNA was extracted from the sorted cells. TCRbeta CDR3 regions were sequenced using the immunoSEQ Assay. This is the immuneACCESS table as TCRdb keeps it, with only in-frame sequences that have V and J called. A part of the clones is gone; compared with another copy, unresolved V genes explain less than half, and the rest is unexplained. The sample has 70,000 to 95,000 clones on record, roughly 84% of them singletons. 3.5% to 4.5% of the sample rests with the top ten. The CDR3 numbers 14 residues from cysteine through phenylalanine. Just CDR3 DNA is preserved here, 42 bases in frame from base 1. From V the trimming removes 7 bases and from J it removes 2 bases, while the gene matches leave 4 bases of the junction unaccounted for. Based on the germline V gene, the CDR1 and CDR2 sequences are SNHLY and FYNNEI.

This sequence originates from an adult with an advanced solid tumor such as melanoma, head and neck, liver or kidney cancer. This receptor chain uses TRBV2 and TRBJ2-3; TRBD1 matches 9 bases in the middle. This specimen consisted of CD4+ or CD8+ T cells sorted from blood, obtained in a trial of the OX40 agonist ivuxolimab. The base sequence is TGTGCCAGCAAGGACAGGGGTAACACAGATACGCAGTATTTT. This is translated as CASKDRGNTDTQYF.